The 16 T cell receptor beta chains given below trace back to one sample, sequenced in a study of blood T cell repertoires in COVID-19 (dated by TCRdb to the early 2020s). Library prep was done by the immunoSEQ multiplex PCR assay. The source is immuneACCESS, and TCRdb retained only in-frame sequences with V and J called. Part of the clones is not carried over; for the studies checked, unresolved V genes explain less than half of this, and the remainder is unexplained. The sample profile shows 280,000 or so clones; about 87% of them were found once. The leading ten clones occupy approximately 6.6% of the sample. The specimen sequenced was peripheral blood. The origin of the receptors is a woman aged 25 to 45 who had recovered from COVID-19.

This clone was counted a few times. The chain is built from TRBV7-6 and TRBJ1-6, with D possibly matching TRBD1 (6 bases). Germline lookup yields CDR1 SGHVS and CDR2 FNYEAQ. The CDR3 covers 16 residues. V lost 2 bases to trimming and J lost 4 bases, with 12 bases between them. In DNA, the CDR3 is TGTGCCAGCAGCTTAACAAACAGGGCTTATAATTCACCCCTCCACTTT. Encoded protein: CASSLTNRAYNSPLHF. The entire variable domain, with the rest obtained from reference TRBV7-6 and TRBJ1-6, is as follows: GAGVSQSPRYKVTKRGQDVALRCDPISGHVSLYWYRQALGQGPEFLTYFNYEAQQDKSGLPNDRFSAERPEGSISTLTIQRTEQRDSAMYRCASSLTNRAYNSPLHFGNGTRLTVT.

The CDR3, as DNA: TGTGCCAGCAGCGTAGCTACTCGGTCAGGGGGTAGCACTGAAGCTTTCTTT. It yields the protein CASSVATRSGGSTEAFF. The chain has TRBV9 and TRBJ1-1; TRBD1 aligns across 7 bases. The CDR3 covers 17 residues. V was pared by 0 bases and J by 4 bases, with 12 bases of the junction left unmatched. Per germline, CDR1 SGDLS and CDR2 YYNGEE.

The gene calls are TRBV5-5 and TRBJ1-4; D gene ambiguous. The ends were cut back, 3 bases at V and 7 bases at J, with 7 bases in the middle. The CDR3 consists of 12 residues. CDR1 and CDR2 from the germline V gene are SGHKS and YYEKEE (reference sequence). CDR3 region: CASSSMSEKLFF. The CDR3 nucleotides are TGTGCCAGCAGCTCCATGTCTGAAAAACTGTTTTTT.

The count of this clone is one. The V and J genes are TRBV7-8 and TRBJ2-7; TRBD2 matches 14 bases. J gave up 7 bases and V 5 bases, and 10 bases lay outside the gene matches. CDR3 length: 16 amino acids. CDR1 and CDR2 (germline): SGHVS, FQNEAQ. The CDR3 spells CASSRASGTSGGEQYF. The CDR3 nucleotides read TGTGCCAGCAGCCGAGCCTCGGGGACTAGCGGGGGAGAGCAGTACTTC.

The table lists this clone with a few counts. The chain couples TRBV7-9 to TRBJ2-7, with a weak D call TRBD1 (6 bases). Per germline, CDR1 SEHNR and CDR2 FQNEAQ (reference sequence). CDR3 length equals 14 residues. Trimming removed 1 base from V and 0 bases from J, with 7 bases in between. The CDR3 DNA follows: TGTGCCAGCAGCTTAGAGGGGGTCTCCTACGAGCAGTACTTC. Protein: CASSLEGVSYEQYF.

The chain has TRBV7-3 and TRBJ1-5, with D uncertain. Trimming left V 4 bases short and J 2 bases short, with 9 bases between. This CDR3 region has 14 residues. Germline values: CDR1 SGHTA, CDR2 FQGTGA. CDR3 sequence (DNA): TGTGCCAGCAGCTGCGACACCTGCAATCAGCCCCAGCATTTT. Its translation is CASSCDTCNQPQHF.

A remark on this clone: The junction departs from the called germline gene at one end, perhaps through a read error. This chain joins TRBV6-5 and TRBJ1-2; the D gene is possibly TRBD1 (6 bases). Looked up from germline, CDR1 is MNHEY and CDR2 is SVGAGI. The CDR3 sequence is 13 residues long. The CDR3 nucleotides read TGTGGCAGCAGTCTGACAGGCGACTATGGCTACACCTTC. Protein sequence: CGSSLTGDYGYTF.

The rearrangement uses TRBV3-1 (or the pseudogene TRBV3-2) and TRBJ2-3, with no clear D. Germline V lookup: CDR1 LGHDT, CDR2 YNNKEL (reference sequence). CDR3 length: 13 amino acids. Trimming pared 0 bases from V and 6 bases from J, leaving 7 bases between. The CDR3 coding sequence is TGTGCCAGCAGCCAAGATGCGAGGGATACGCAGTATTTT. This codes for CASSQDARDTQYF.

The chain carries TRBV19 and TRBJ1-5, with D possibly matching TRBD1 (6 bases). Trimming left V 8 bases short and J 5 bases short, with 13 bases between. Germline CDR1 is LNHDA and CDR2 is SQIVND (reference sequence). The CDR3 runs to 13 residues. CDR3 nucleotide sequence: TGTGCCAGTTTCGGCAGGGGTGATCAGCCCCAGCATTTT. This translates into CASFGRGDQPQHF.

The chain employs TRBV7-3 and TRBJ2-3, with D maybe TRBD2 (7 bases). The CDR3 spans 17 residues. Trimming removed 6 bases from V and 3 bases from J, with 22 bases in between. Germline V gene lookup returns CDR1 SGHTA and CDR2 FQGTGA. The CDR3 DNA reads TGTGCCAGCAGTTCCCCCGGGGGGCTATGGGGGACAGATACGCAGTATTTT. Translating gives CASSSPGGLWGTDTQYF.

The genes are TRBV5-1 and TRBJ1-2; 12 nucleotides agree with TRBD1. CDR1 is SGHRS, CDR2 YFSETQ, per germline. V trimming: 4 bases; J trimming: 8 bases; junction bases outside the gene matches: 9. This CDR3 spans 15 amino acids. DNA for the CDR3: TGCGCCAGCAGCACCGGGACAGGGGGCCTCGGGGGCTACACCTTC. This translates into CASSTGTGGLGGYTF. Complete variable domain (other parts from reference TRBV5-1 and TRBJ1-2): KAGVTQTPRYLIKTRGQQVTLSCSPISGHRSVSWYQQTPGQGLQFLFEYFSETQRNKGNFPGRFSGRQFSNSRSEMNVSTLELGDSALYLCASSTGTGGLGGYTFGSGTRLTVV.

V usage is TRBV9 and J usage is TRBJ2-2, with TRBD1 matching 8 bases. The germline V gene encodes CDR1 SGDLS and CDR2 YYNGEE. This CDR3 is 17 amino acids long. V lost 4 bases, J lost 6 bases, and 14 bases stayed unmatched. The CDR3 nucleotides are TGTGCCAGCAGCACTCGTCCCGGGACAGGTTTCGCCGGGGAGCTGTTTTTT. Translation: CASSTRPGTGFAGELFF.

The V and J genes are TRBV25-1 and TRBJ2-3, with 8 bases that match TRBD1. There are 17 residues in the CDR3. Germline values: CDR1 MGHDK, CDR2 SYGVNS. With V trimmed by 5 bases and J by 1 base, 11 bases remained unmatched. CDR3 sequence reads: CASSPGRGHVGTDTQYF. The CDR3 DNA reads as TGTGCCAGCAGTCCCGGCAGGGGGCATGTGGGCACAGATACGCAGTATTTT.

The chain employs TRBV6-6 and TRBJ2-7; TRBD1 agrees at 8 bases. CDR1 is MNHNY and CDR2 is SVGAGI in the germline V gene (reference sequence). The CDR3 loop spans 16 amino acids. V lost 2 bases to trimming and J lost 0 bases; unmatched junction nucleotides: 6. CDR3 loop: CASSYGTGRDSYEQYF. CDR3 sequence (DNA): TGTGCCAGCAGTTACGGGACAGGACGGGACTCCTACGAGCAGTACTTC.

CDR3 sequence: CASILAGGRGYQHF. The CDR3 bases are TGTGCCAGCATACTGGCGGGTGGGAGGGGTTACCAGCATTTT. V is TRBV28 and J is TRBJ1-5, with a weak D call TRBD1 (5 bases). CDR3 length equals 14 residues. V was trimmed by 7 bases and J by 12 bases, leaving 22 bases between them. Germline loops: CDR1 MDHEN, CDR2 SYDVKM. The entire variable domain, with the rest obtained from reference TRBV28 and TRBJ1-5, is as follows: DVKVTQSSRYLVKRTGEKVFLECVQDMDHENMFWYRQDPGLGLRLIYFSYDVKMKEKGDIPEGYSVSREKKERFSLILESASTNQTSMYLCASILAGGRGYQHFGDGTRLSIL.

This rearrangement joins TRBV29-1 to TRBJ2-5; a weak D match, TRBD1 (7 bases). Germline V gene sequence: CDR1 SQVTM, CDR2 ANQGSEA. V was clipped by 4 bases and J by 2 bases, with 11 bases between them. The CDR3 length is 13 residues. The CDR3 is CSVGGTEQETQYF. The CDR3 coding sequence is TGCAGCGTTGGCGGGACAGAGCAAGAGACCCAGTACTTC.